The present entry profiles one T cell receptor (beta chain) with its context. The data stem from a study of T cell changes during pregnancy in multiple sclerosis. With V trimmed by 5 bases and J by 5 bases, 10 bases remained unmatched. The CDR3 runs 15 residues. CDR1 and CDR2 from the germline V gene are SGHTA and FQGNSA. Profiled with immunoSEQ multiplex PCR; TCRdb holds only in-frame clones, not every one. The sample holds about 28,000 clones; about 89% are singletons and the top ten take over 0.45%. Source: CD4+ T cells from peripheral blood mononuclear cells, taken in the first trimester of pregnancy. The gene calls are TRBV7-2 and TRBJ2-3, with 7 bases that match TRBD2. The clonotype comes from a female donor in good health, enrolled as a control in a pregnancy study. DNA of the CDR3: TGTGCCAGCAGCCCCTCCCGCGGGGGTGGAGATACGCAGTATTTT. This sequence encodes CASSPSRGGGDTQYF.